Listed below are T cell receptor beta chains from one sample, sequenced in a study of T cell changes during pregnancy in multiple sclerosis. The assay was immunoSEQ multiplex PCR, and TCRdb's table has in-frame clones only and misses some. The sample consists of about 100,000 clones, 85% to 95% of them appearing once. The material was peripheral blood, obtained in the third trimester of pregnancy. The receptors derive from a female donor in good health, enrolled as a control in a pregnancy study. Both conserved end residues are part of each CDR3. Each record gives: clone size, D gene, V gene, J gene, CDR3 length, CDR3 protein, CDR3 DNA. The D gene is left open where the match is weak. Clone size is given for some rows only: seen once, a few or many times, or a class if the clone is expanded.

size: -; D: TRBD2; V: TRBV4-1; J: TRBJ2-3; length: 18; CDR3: CASSQGWTSGGPGDTQYF; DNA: TGCGCCAGCAGCCAGGGATGGACTAGCGGGGGCCCGGGGGATACGCAGTATTTT
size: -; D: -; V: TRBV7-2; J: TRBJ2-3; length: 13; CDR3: CASSLEGGGTQYF; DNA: TGTGCCAGCAGCTTAGAAGGCGGCGGTACGCAGTATTTT
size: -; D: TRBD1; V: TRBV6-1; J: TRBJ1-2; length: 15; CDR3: CASQRNRGVNYGYTF; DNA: TGTGCCAGCCAAAGGAACAGGGGTGTTAACTATGGCTACACCTTC
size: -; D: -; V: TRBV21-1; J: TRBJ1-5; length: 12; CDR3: CASPIGAGPEHF; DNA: TGTGCCAGCCCCATTGGGGCTGGCCCTGAGCATTTT
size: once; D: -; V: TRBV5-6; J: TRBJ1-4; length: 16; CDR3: CASSSPTRGSDEKLFF; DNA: TGTGCCAGCAGCTCGCCGACCAGGGGATCGGATGAAAAACTGTTTTTT
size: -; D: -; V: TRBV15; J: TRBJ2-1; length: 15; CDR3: CATSGAGGSYNEQFF; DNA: TGTGCCACCAGTGGGGCCGGAGGGTCCTACAATGAGCAGTTCTTC
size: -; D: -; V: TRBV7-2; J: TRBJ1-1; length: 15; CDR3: CASSRKGGANTEAFF; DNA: TGTGCCAGCAGCCGTAAGGGTGGGGCGAACACTGAAGCTTTCTTT
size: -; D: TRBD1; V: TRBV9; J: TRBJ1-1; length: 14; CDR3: CASSPGTGQSEAFF; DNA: TGTGCCAGCAGCCCCGGGACAGGGCAATCTGAAGCTTTCTTT
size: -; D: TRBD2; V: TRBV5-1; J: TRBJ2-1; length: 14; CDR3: CASYSGGAYNEQFF; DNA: TGCGCCAGTTACAGCGGGGGCGCCTACAATGAGCAGTTCTTC
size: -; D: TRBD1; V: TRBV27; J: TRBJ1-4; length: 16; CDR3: CASSLTSQGLNEKLFF; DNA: TGTGCCAGCAGCCTCACTTCACAGGGGCTTAATGAAAAACTGTTTTTT
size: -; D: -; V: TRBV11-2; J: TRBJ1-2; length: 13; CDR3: CASSRGSYYGYTF; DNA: TGTGCCAGCAGCCGAGGGAGCTACTATGGCTACACCTTC
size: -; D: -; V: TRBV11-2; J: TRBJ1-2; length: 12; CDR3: CASRDSSYGYTF; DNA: TGTGCCAGCAGGGACAGTTCCTATGGCTACACCTTC
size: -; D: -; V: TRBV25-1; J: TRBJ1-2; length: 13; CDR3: CASSESDSYGYTF; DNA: TGTGCCAGCAGTGAATCCGACAGCTATGGCTACACCTTC
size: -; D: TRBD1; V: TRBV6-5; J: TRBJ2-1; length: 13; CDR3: CASSRDRHNEQFF; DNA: TGTGCCAGCAGCCGGGACAGACATAATGAGCAGTTCTTC
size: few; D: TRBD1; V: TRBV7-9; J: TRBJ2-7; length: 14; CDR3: CASSSRTGHYEQYF; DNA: TGTGCCAGCAGCTCGAGGACAGGCCACTACGAGCAGTACTTC
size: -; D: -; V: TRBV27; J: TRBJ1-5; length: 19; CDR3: CASSLKGGAGTHSNQPQHF; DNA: TGTGCCAGCAGTTTAAAAGGTGGGGCAGGCACCCATAGCAATCAGCCCCAGCATTTT
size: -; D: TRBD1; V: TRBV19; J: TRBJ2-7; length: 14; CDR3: CASSRQGDNYEQYF; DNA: TGTGCCAGTAGCCGACAGGGGGACAACTACGAGCAGTACTTC
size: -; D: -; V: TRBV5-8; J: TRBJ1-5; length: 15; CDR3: CASSLTGRVFQPQHF; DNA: TGTGCCAGCAGCTTGACAGGGCGGGTGTTCCAGCCCCAGCATTTT
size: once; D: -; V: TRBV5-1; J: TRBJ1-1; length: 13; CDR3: CASSLSMNTEAFF; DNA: TGCGCCAGCAGCTTATCCATGAACACTGAAGCTTTCTTT
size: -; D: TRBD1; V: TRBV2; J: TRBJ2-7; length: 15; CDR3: CASSPRDRKPYEQYF; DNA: TGTGCCAGCAGTCCGCGGGACAGGAAACCCTACGAGCAGTACTTC
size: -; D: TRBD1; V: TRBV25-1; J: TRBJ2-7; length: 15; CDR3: CASSRTDRDIAEQYF; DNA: TGTGCCAGCAGTCGGACAGACAGGGACATCGCCGAGCAGTACTTC
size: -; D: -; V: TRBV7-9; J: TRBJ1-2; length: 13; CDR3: CASSLVQGYGYTF; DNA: TGTGCCAGCAGCTTAGTCCAGGGCTATGGCTACACCTTC
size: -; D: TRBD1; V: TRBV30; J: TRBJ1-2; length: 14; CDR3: CAWSVVGQGAAYTF; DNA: TGTGCCTGGAGTGTAGTGGGACAGGGGGCTGCCTACACCTTC
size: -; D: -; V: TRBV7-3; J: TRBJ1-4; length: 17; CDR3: CASSSLSPARPNEKLFF; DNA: TGTGCCAGCAGCTCTCTATCCCCCGCTAGACCTAATGAAAAACTGTTTTTT
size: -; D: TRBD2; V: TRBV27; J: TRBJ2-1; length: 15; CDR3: CASSPGGGAGNEQFF; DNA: TGTGCCAGCAGTCCCGGCGGGGGGGCCGGGAATGAGCAGTTCTTC
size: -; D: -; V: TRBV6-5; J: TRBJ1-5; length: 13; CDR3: CASSTDRYQPQHF; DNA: TGTGCCAGCAGTACGGACAGATATCAGCCCCAGCATTTT
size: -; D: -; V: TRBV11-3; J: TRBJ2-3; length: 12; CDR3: CASRRVTDTQYF; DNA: TGTGCCAGCAGAAGAGTCACAGATACGCAGTATTTT